A selection of T cell receptor beta chains follows, all from one sample in a study of follicular helper T cells after annual influenza vaccination. Measured with immunoSEQ multiplex PCR; TCRdb has only the in-frame clones, and not every one. This sample has about 10,000 clones, with 83% found just once. Sequenced material: CXCR5- memory CD4+ T cells sorted from blood, taken 7 days after influenza vaccination. These receptors all stem from an adult who received the influenza vaccine. The CDR3 runs from the conserved cysteine through the conserved F or W. A D gene is named only where the DNA matches it firmly. Only some rows state a clone size, as once, few, many or a class for expanded clones.

V gene	clone size	D gene	J gene	CDR3 DNA	CDR3 protein
TRBV18	once	TRBD1	TRBJ1-5	TGTGCCAGCTCACCCCCGGGACAGGGGGCGAGCAATCAGCCCCAGCATTTT	CASSPPGQGASNQPQHF
TRBV4-1	.	.	TRBJ1-1	TGCGCCAGCAGCTTCATTGCGGCTGAAGCTTTCTTT	CASSFIAAEAFF
TRBV11-2	.	.	TRBJ1-1	TGTGCCAGCAGCCCATTCCAATACGGGAACACTGAAGCTTTCTTT	CASSPFQYGNTEAFF
TRBV5-1	.	.	TRBJ1-1	TGCGCCAGCAGTCCTCTTGACAGAATGAACACTGAAGCTTTCTTT	CASSPLDRMNTEAFF
TRBV5-5	.	TRBD2	TRBJ2-7	TGTGCCAGCAGCTTGGAGCGCGGGGGTTCTTGGGCCTACGAGCAGTACTTC	CASSLERGGSWAYEQYF
TRBV5-1	.	.	TRBJ1-2	TGCGCCAGCAGCTTGGACGGGGCAGGGAGGGCGTATGGCTACACCTTC	CASSLDGAGRAYGYTF
TRBV19	.	.	TRBJ1-5	TGTGCCAGTTCGCTGAGGGACGTGAGGAATCAGCCCCAGCATTTT	CASSLRDVRNQPQHF
TRBV19	few	.	TRBJ2-5	TGTGCCAGTAGTATAGATATCCTAACTACGACCCAGTACTTC	CASSIDILTTTQYF
TRBV5-8	.	.	TRBJ2-5	TGTGCCAGCAGCTTGGGGTGGACCCAGTACTTC	CASSLGWTQYF
TRBV5-1	few	TRBD1	TRBJ1-2	TGCGCCAGCAGTTGGGACAGGGTAAACTATGGCTACACCTTC	CASSWDRVNYGYTF
TRBV7-8	.	.	TRBJ2-1	TGTGCCAGCAGCCGGAGGGGGGACTACCCTAGGGATGAGCAGTTCTTC	CASSRRGDYPRDEQFF
TRBV12-5	.	.	TRBJ1-2	TGTGCTAGTGGTTTGGGCCAGTCCGGCGGCTACACCTTC	CASGLGQSGGYTF
TRBV4-2	.	TRBD2	TRBJ2-7	TGTGCCAGCAGCCACCCCGGGACTAGAGGCGAGCAGTACTTC	CASSHPGTRGEQYF
TRBV5-4	.	TRBD2	TRBJ2-7	TGTGCCTCGGGACTAGCGGGGGGCGGGGAGCAGTACTTC	CASGLAGGGEQYF
TRBV19	.	.	TRBJ2-3	TGTGCCAGTAGTCCCGTCGGACGCGCCGCTAGCACAGATACGCAGTATTTT	CASSPVGRAASTDTQYF
TRBV5-8	.	.	TRBJ2-7	TGTGCCAGCAGCCCGAAGGGTAGGTTTTTCTCCGAGCAGTACTTC	CASSPKGRFFSEQYF
TRBV19	.	.	TRBJ2-2	TGTGCCAGTAGTAAGGGGGGTGGAACGAACGGTATCTTTGGGGAGCTGTTTTTT	CASSKGGGTNGIFGELFF
TRBV4-1	.	TRBD1	TRBJ2-7	TGCGCCAGCAGATACGGGACAGGGAATCCCTACGAGCAGTACTTC	CASRYGTGNPYEQYF